This TCR beta chain is from a study of T cells after yellow fever vaccination. Regarding the study as a whole: Abundant bulk-population clonotypes could contaminate the FACS-sorted repertoires.

In this sample, this clonotype turned up many times. Its specificity is unknown. TCRdb recomputed calls from the 5' RACE reads with MiXCR, one row per CDR3 protein. The sample has about 63,000 distinct CDR3 sequences, approximately 8% seen once; the top ten hold 35% to 40%. The germline gives CDR1 DFQATT, CDR2 SNEGSKA (reference sequence). The length of the CDR3 is 15 residues. V was clipped by 5 bases and J by 0 bases; unmatched bases: 7. This TCR was recovered from a man aged 25 to 45 who received the YFV17D yellow fever vaccine. The rearrangement links TRBV20-1 to TRBJ2-1; 7 bases fit TRBD2. The source was CD8+ T cells sorted from PBMCs, collected 15 days after the yellow fever booster vaccination. The CDR3 DNA reads TGCAGTGCTCTCGGCCGGGACTACTCCTACAATGAGCAGTTCTTC. It codes for CSALGRDYSYNEQFF.